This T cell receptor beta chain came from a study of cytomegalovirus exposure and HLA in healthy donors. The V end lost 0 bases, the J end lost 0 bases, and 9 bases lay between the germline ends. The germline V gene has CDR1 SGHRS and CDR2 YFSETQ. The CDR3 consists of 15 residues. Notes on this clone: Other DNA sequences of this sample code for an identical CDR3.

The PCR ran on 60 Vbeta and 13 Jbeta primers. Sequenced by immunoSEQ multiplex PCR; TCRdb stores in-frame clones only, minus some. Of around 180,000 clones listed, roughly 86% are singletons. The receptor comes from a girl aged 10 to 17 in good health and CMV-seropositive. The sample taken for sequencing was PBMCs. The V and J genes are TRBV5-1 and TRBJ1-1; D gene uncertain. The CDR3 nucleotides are TGCGCCAGCAGCTTGGCCGGAGGGTTGAACACTGAAGCTTTCTTT. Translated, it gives CASSLAGGLNTEAFF. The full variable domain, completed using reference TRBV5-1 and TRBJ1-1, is KAGVTQTPRYLIKTRGQQVTLSCSPISGHRSVSWYQQTPGQGLQFLFEYFSETQRNKGNFPGRFSGRQFSNSRSEMNVSTLELGDSALYLCASSLAGGLNTEAFFGQGTRLTVV.